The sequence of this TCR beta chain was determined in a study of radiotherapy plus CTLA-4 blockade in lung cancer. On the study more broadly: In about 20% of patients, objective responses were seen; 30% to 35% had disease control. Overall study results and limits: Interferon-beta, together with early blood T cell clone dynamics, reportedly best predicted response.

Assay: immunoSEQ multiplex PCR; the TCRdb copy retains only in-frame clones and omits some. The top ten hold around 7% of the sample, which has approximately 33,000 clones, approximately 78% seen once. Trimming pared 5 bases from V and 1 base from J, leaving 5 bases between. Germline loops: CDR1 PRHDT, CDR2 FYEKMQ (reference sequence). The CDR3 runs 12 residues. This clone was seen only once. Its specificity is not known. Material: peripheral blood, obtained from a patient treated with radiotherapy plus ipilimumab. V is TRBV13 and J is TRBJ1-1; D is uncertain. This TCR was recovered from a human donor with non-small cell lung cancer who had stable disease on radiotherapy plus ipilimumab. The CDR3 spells CASSPRNTEAFF. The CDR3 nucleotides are TGTGCCAGCAGCCCGCGGAACACTGAAGCTTTCTTT.